These 26 T cell receptor beta chains share one sample of origin, sequenced in a study of T cell repertoires in cytomegalovirus infection. TCRdb fed the reads into MiXCR, producing one record per CDR3 protein. Of around 430,000 distinct CDR3 sequences listed, 40% to 50% were seen once; the top ten hold approximately 40%. These TCRs are of unknown antigen specificity. Sample: cultured PBMCs, taken from culture after CMV antigen stimulation. The receptors here all came from a human donor in good health (CMV status not recorded). Some clones in this sample may be carry-over from other donors' samples.

The CDR3 reads CSARERTEAFF. The CDR3 bases are TGCAGTGCTAGAGAAAGGACTGAAGCTTTCTTT. The V call is TRBV20-1, the J call TRBJ1-1; D is uncertain. The V end lost 0 bases, the J end lost 5 bases, and 4 bases lay between the germline ends. CDR1 and CDR2 from the germline V gene are DFQATT and SNEGSKA (reference sequence). The CDR3 loop spans 11 amino acids.

CDR3 protein: CASSLRVMTEAFF. As DNA, the CDR3 is TGTGCCAGCAGCTTAAGGGTTATGACTGAAGCTTTCTTT. The chain links TRBV7-2 to TRBJ1-1; D ambiguous. The CDR3 covers 13 residues. The V and J ends lost 2 bases and 5 bases respectively, with 9 bases between them. Germline CDR1 is SGHTA and CDR2 is FQGNSA.

The chain carries TRBV4-2 and TRBJ1-4; a possible D gene is TRBD1 (6 bases). CDR1 LGHNA and CDR2 YNFKEQ come from the germline V gene. The length of the CDR3 is 15 residues. V was shortened by 1 base and J by 5 bases, with 11 bases between the two germline ends. The CDR3 reads CASSQVGTRNEKLFF. The CDR3 coding sequence is TGTGCCAGCAGCCAAGTGGGGACAAGGAATGAAAAACTGTTTTTT.

The V gene is TRBV6-2 or TRBV6-3, the J gene TRBJ1-1; D gene uncertain. The CDR3 contains 12 residues. V gave up 5 bases and J gave up 7 bases, with 11 bases separating them. Germline CDR1 MNHEY, CDR2 SVGEGT. The CDR3 DNA sequence: TGTGCCAGCAGTCGAGGGAGCATTGAAGCTTTCTTT. Encoded protein: CASSRGSIEAFF.

The rearrangement links TRBV7-6 to TRBJ1-2; D remains unclear. Trimming stripped 2 bases from V and 8 bases from J, with 6 bases between. CDR1 is SGHVS, CDR2 FNYEAQ, per germline. The CDR3 has 11 residues. CDR3 residues: CASSLRSGYTF. CDR3 DNA sequence: TGTGCCAGCAGCTTAAGGAGCGGCTACACCTTC.

This clonotype was counted between two and nine times. V is TRBV7-2 and J is TRBJ2-5, with D possibly called TRBD1 or TRBD2 (5 bases each). V was trimmed by 2 bases and J by 5 bases, leaving 15 bases between them. Germline V gene sequence: CDR1 SGHTA, CDR2 FQGNSA. The CDR3 contains 15 residues. CDR3 bases: TGTGCCAGCAGCTTAAGTCCCGGGGCTTTGGAGACCCAGTACTTC. Translation gives CASSLSPGALETQYF.

The chain uses TRBV19 and TRBJ2-7, with 7 bases lining up with TRBD2. This CDR3 comprises 13 residues. In germline, CDR1 is LNHDA, CDR2 SQIVND (reference sequence). V was pared by 7 bases and J by 2 bases, with 5 bases of the junction left unmatched. The CDR3 nucleotides read TGTGCCAGTACCGCGGGAGCGCCCTACGAGCAGTACTTC. Its translation: CASTAGAPYEQYF.

This clonotype has more than one count but fewer than ten. The genes are TRBV5-4 and TRBJ1-3, with unresolved D. Germline V gene sequence: CDR1 SGHNT, CDR2 YYREEE (reference sequence). The length of the CDR3 is 17 residues. V was clipped by 4 bases and J by 4 bases, with 21 bases between them. The CDR3 DNA reads as TGTGCCAGCAGCCGGACGGGATCCGCCAGCCGGGGAAACACCATATATTTT. Translating it yields CASSRTGSASRGNTIYF.

V is TRBV11-2 and J is TRBJ1-2, with D tentatively TRBD1 (5 bases). The V end lost 3 bases, the J end lost 4 bases, and 15 bases lay between the germline ends. The CDR3 extends over 15 amino acids. Germline CDR1 and CDR2: SGHAT and FQNNGV. The CDR3 is CASSLEALDTYGYTF. CDR3 bases: TGTGCCAGCAGCTTGGAGGCTCTGGACACCTATGGCTACACCTTC.

The gene calls are TRBV5-4 and TRBJ1-5; no reliable D call. The germline V gene encodes CDR1 SGHNT and CDR2 YYREEE (reference sequence). CDR3 length: 13 residues. With 0 bases removed from V and 9 bases from J, the gap between germline ends came to 10 bases. CDR3 DNA sequence: TGTGCCAGCAGCTTGGACAGCATGAGGCCCCAGCATTTT. Its translation: CASSLDSMRPQHF.

V and J are TRBV12-3 or TRBV12-4 and TRBJ2-3; D may be TRBD1 (5 bases). V was cut by 6 bases and J by 5 bases, with 9 bases left in between. This CDR3 has 12 amino acids. The CDR3 DNA reads TGTGCCAGCAGGGGGCTGGGAGATACGCAGTATTTT. This encodes CASRGLGDTQYF.

This clonotype was counted between two and nine times. The chain carries TRBV18 and TRBJ1-2; TRBD1 agrees at 7 bases. Per the germline V gene, CDR1 is KGHSH and CDR2 is LQKENI. The CDR3 totals 13 residues. Trimming cost V 4 bases and J 6 bases; bases outside gene matches: 5. CDR3 coding DNA: TGTGCCAGCTCACTAGGACAGGCTGATGGCTACACCTTC. Translation: CASSLGQADGYTF.

The gene calls are TRBV7-2 and TRBJ2-1, with TRBD2 identical over 11 bases. Trimming at V came to 5 bases and at J to 2 bases, leaving 5 bases not matched to a gene. Germline lookup yields CDR1 SGHTA and CDR2 FQGNSA. The CDR3 loop spans 16 amino acids. CDR3: CASSRQGLAAYNEQFF. As DNA, the CDR3 is TGTGCCAGCAGCCGACAGGGACTAGCGGCCTACAATGAGCAGTTCTTC.

This clonotype has just a few counts. The CDR3 bases are TGTGCCAGCAGTTATGACAAGAGCACAGATACGCAGTATTTT. Amino acid sequence: CASSYDKSTDTQYF. V usage is TRBV6-6 and J usage is TRBJ2-3; D remains ambiguous. This CDR3 comprises 14 residues. In germline, CDR1 is MNHNY, CDR2 SVGAGI (reference sequence). V lost 3 bases to trimming and J lost 0 bases, with 7 bases between them.

This clonotype has just a few counts. This chain connects TRBV7-9 to TRBJ2-5, with D tentatively TRBD1 (5 bases). The ends were cut back, 3 bases at V and 2 bases at J, with 22 bases in the middle. The CDR3 is 18 amino acids. CDR1 SEHNR and CDR2 FQNEAQ come from the germline V gene (reference sequence). In DNA, the CDR3 is TGTGCCAGCAGCTTCCCAGGGCAGACGGATACTCCTCAAGAGACCCAGTACTTC. It encodes CASSFPGQTDTPQETQYF.

In its sample, this clonotype was seen a few times. The gene calls are TRBV7-6 and TRBJ2-1, with 15 bases lining up with TRBD2. The CDR3 spans 18 residues. Trimming cost V 5 bases and J 8 bases; bases outside gene matches: 13. Germline V gene lookup returns CDR1 SGHVS and CDR2 FNYEAQ. This CDR3 reads CASSPGLAGGPLSYEQFF. CDR3 DNA sequence: TGTGCCAGCAGCCCGGGACTAGCGGGAGGACCCCTAAGCTATGAGCAGTTCTTC.

The rearrangement links TRBV4-1 to TRBJ2-3; D is unresolved. Per germline, CDR1 MGHRA and CDR2 YSYEKL. The CDR3 consists of 15 residues. V dropped 6 bases and J dropped 6 bases, with 19 bases sitting between them. CDR3 in amino acids: CASRGWQQGVDTQYF. CDR3 coding DNA: TGCGCCAGCAGGGGTTGGCAACAAGGTGTGGATACGCAGTATTTT.

The V gene is TRBV6-6, the J gene TRBJ2-1, with D possibly TRBD1 on 5 matching bases. Trimming took off 2 bases at V and 0 bases at J, with 8 bases between the two ends. The CDR3 loop spans 15 amino acids. CDR1 is MNHNY, CDR2 SVGAGI, per germline (reference sequence). The CDR3 protein is CASSYQGYSYNEQFF. The CDR3 nucleotides are TGTGCCAGCAGTTACCAGGGCTACTCCTACAATGAGCAGTTCTTC.

The V and J genes are TRBV28 and TRBJ1-5, with TRBD1 identical over 8 bases. Trimming at V came to 4 bases and at J to 5 bases, leaving 4 bases not matched to a gene. The CDR3 is made up of 14 amino acids. Germline V lookup: CDR1 MDHEN, CDR2 SYDVKM. CDR3 bases: TGTGCCAGCAGTTCGACAGGGGTCTATCAGCCCCAGCATTTT. Protein product: CASSSTGVYQPQHF. The full variable domain, completed using reference TRBV28 and TRBJ1-5, is DVKVTQSSRYLVKRTGEKVFLECVQDMDHENMFWYRQDPGLGLRLIYFSYDVKMKEKGDIPEGYSVSREKKERFSLILESASTNQTSMYLCASSSTGVYQPQHFGDGTRLSIL.

This clonotype appeared a few times. This chain uses TRBV6-6 with TRBJ2-3, with a weak D call TRBD2 (6 bases). The V and J ends lost 1 base and 0 bases respectively, with 17 bases between them. The CDR3 is 18 amino acids. The germline V gene encodes CDR1 MNHNY and CDR2 SVGAGI (reference sequence). The CDR3 DNA sequence: TGTGCCAGCAGTTACTTTAGCGGCCCGCCCTTTAGCACAGATACGCAGTATTTT. Its translation: CASSYFSGPPFSTDTQYF.

The J gene is TRBJ2-3, the V gene TRBV5-5; D perhaps matches TRBD2 (5 bases). The CDR3 is 15 residues long. Germline-derived CDR1 and CDR2 are SGHKS and YYEKEE (reference sequence). V gave up 0 bases and J gave up 3 bases, with 11 bases separating them. The CDR3 loop reads CASSLEAGITDTQYF. The CDR3 coding sequence is TGTGCCAGCAGCTTGGAGGCGGGCATAACAGATACGCAGTATTTT.

The V and J genes are TRBV27 and TRBJ1-2; 10 positions agree with TRBD1. The germline gives CDR1 MNHEY, CDR2 SMNVEV (reference sequence). The trim removed 5 bases at V and 7 bases at J, leaving 10 bases unmatched. The CDR3 covers 15 residues. The CDR3 is CASSPRQGAVGGYTF. The CDR3 DNA reads as TGTGCCAGCAGTCCAAGACAGGGGGCGGTAGGTGGCTACACCTTC.

This rearrangement joins TRBV7-2 to TRBJ2-7; D is unresolved. Looked up from germline, CDR1 is SGHTA and CDR2 is FQGNSA. The CDR3 covers 13 residues. Trimming removed 1 base at V and 4 bases at J, with 8 bases between. The DNA of the CDR3 is TGTGCCAGCAGCTTAGGCCCTCCGTACGAGCAGTACTTC. It codes for CASSLGPPYEQYF.

The chain recombines TRBV11-2 with TRBJ2-3, with 7 bases that match TRBD2. V was clipped by 1 base and J by 5 bases; unmatched bases: 6. This CDR3 spans 15 amino acids. Germline V gene lookup returns CDR1 SGHAT and CDR2 FQNNGV. The CDR3 sequence: CASSLVGAGRDTQYF. The CDR3 region has the DNA TGTGCCAGCAGCTTAGTTGGAGCGGGGAGAGATACGCAGTATTTT.

This sequence joins TRBV2 and TRBJ1-1; D is possibly TRBD1 (5 bases). Deletions cut 9 bases from V and 0 bases from J, with 11 bases between. Germline CDR1 is SNHLY and CDR2 is FYNNEI. This CDR3 contains 13 residues. The CDR3 bases are TGTGCCAGTGAGACAGACGTGAACACTGAAGCTTTCTTT. This encodes CASETDVNTEAFF.

The chain carries TRBV15 and TRBJ1-5; D is unresolved. The germline gives CDR1 LNHNV, CDR2 YYDKDF (reference sequence). The length of the CDR3 is 13 residues. V was cut by 1 base and J by 7 bases, with 8 bases left in between. CDR3: CATSRVLLQPQHF. The CDR3, as DNA: TGTGCCACCAGCAGAGTGCTTTTGCAGCCCCAGCATTTT.